This record looks at one TCR beta chain sequence and its context. Its antigen remains unidentified. The assay was immunoSEQ multiplex PCR, and TCRdb's table has in-frame clones only and misses some. Among about 53,000 clones, 84% were seen once, and the ten largest hold 6.5% to 8.5%. V lost 2 bases, J lost 0 bases, and 10 bases lay in between. Germline V lookup: CDR1 SNHLY, CDR2 FYNNEI. The CDR3 runs 15 residues. Noted time point: week 5, during vaccination. A 20-mer mutant IDH1 peptide at 300 ug was injected subcutaneously with topical imiquimod. This record comes from a study of a mutant IDH1 vaccine in newly diagnosed glioma. General study results and limits: Pseudoprogression seemed unlinked to shifts in top peripheral T cell clonotypes. There were vaccine-induced immune responses in 85% to 95% of the patients.

This specimen consisted of PBMCs, obtained from a glioma patient whose treatment included an IDH1 peptide vaccine. This receptor was obtained from a woman aged 45-60 years with glioma. The chain recombines TRBV2 with TRBJ1-2; D unclear. CDR3 nucleotide sequence: TGTGCCAGCAGTGAAAAAGGGCCAGCTAACTATGGCTACACCTTC. Amino acid sequence: CASSEKGPANYGYTF.